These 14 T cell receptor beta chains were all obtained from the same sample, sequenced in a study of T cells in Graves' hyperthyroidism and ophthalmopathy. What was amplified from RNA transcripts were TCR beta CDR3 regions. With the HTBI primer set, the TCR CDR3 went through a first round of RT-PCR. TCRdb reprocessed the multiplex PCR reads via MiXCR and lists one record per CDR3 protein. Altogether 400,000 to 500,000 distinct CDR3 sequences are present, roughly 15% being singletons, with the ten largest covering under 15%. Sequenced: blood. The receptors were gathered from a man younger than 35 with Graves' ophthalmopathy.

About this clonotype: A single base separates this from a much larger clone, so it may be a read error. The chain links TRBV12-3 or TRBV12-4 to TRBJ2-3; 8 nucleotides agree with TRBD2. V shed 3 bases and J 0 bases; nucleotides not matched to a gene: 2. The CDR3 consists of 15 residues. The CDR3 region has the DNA TGTGCCAGCAGTTTGCGGGAGGCAAGCACAGATACGCAGTATTTT. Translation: CASSLREASTDTQYF.

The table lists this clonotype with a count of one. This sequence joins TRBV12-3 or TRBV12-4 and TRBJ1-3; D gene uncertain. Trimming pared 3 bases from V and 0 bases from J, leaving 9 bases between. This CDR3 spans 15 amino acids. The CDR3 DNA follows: TGTGCCAGCAGTTTTACTGTAGGCTCTGGAAACACCATATATTTT. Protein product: CASSFTVGSGNTIYF.

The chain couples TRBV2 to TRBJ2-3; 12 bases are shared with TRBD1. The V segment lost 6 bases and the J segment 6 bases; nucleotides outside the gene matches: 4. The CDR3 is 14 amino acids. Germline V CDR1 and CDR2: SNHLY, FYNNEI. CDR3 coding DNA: TGTGCCAGCAGGGGGACAGGGGGCCGGGATACGCAGTATTTT. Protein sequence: CASRGTGGRDTQYF. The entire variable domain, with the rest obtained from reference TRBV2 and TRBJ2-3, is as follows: EPEVTQTPSHQVTQMGQEVILRCVPISNHLYFYWYRQILGQKVEFLVSFYNNEISEKSEIFDDQFSVERPDGSNFTLKIRSTKLEDSAMYFCASRGTGGRDTQYFGPGTRLTVL.

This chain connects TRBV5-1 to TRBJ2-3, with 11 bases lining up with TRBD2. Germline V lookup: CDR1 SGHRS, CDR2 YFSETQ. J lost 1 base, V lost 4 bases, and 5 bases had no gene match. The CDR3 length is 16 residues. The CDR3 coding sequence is TGCGCCAGCAGCAACTTAGCGGGAGGGGGCACAGATACGCAGTATTTT. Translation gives CASSNLAGGGTDTQYF.

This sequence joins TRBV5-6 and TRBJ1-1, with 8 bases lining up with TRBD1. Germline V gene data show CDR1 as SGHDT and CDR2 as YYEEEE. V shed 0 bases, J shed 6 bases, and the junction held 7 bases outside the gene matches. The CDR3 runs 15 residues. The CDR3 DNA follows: TGTGCCAGCAGCTTGGGTGACAGGGGAACGGCTGAAGCTTTCTTT. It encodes CASSLGDRGTAEAFF.

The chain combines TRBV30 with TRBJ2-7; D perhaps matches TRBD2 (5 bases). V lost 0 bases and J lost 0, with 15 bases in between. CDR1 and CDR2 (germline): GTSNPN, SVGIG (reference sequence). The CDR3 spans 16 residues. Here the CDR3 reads CAWSVLEYGSSYEQYF. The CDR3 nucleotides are TGTGCCTGGAGTGTACTAGAATACGGTAGCTCCTACGAGCAGTACTTC.

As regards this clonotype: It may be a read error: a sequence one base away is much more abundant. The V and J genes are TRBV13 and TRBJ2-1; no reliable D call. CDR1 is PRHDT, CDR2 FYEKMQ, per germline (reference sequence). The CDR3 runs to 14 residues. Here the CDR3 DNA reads TGTGCCAGCAGCTTAGGACCCTCCTGCAATGAGCAGTTCTTC. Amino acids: CASSLGPSCNEQFF.

The CDR3 here is CAIMGSTEAFF. CDR3 DNA sequence: TGTGCCATCATGGGGAGCACTGAAGCTTTCTTT. The chain recombines TRBV10-3 with TRBJ1-1; no reliable D call. V was shortened by 7 bases and J by 4 bases, with 7 bases between the two germline ends. Looked up from germline, CDR1 is ENHRY and CDR2 is SYGVKD. The CDR3 totals 11 residues.

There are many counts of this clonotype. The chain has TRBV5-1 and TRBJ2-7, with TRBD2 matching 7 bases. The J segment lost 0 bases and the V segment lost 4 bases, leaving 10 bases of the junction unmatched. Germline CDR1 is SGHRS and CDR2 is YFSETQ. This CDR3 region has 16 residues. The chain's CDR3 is CASSLTPGLTSYEQYF. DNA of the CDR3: TGCGCCAGCAGCCTAACCCCGGGACTAACCTCCTACGAGCAGTACTTC.

The CDR3 loop reads CASRTGVQPQHF. CDR3 nucleotide sequence: TGTGCCAGCAGGACAGGGGTCCAGCCCCAGCATTTT. V is TRBV6-1 and J is TRBJ1-5; 8 bases agree with TRBD1. CDR1 is MNHNS and CDR2 is SASEGT in the germline V gene. The CDR3 sequence is 12 residues long. J lost 7 bases, V lost 6 bases, and 2 bases had no gene match.

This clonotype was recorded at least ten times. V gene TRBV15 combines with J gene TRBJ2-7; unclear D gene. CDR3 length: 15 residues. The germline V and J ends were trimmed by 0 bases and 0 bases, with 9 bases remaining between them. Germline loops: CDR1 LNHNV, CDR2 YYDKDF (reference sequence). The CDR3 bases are TGTGCCACCAGCAGAGACGTCCGGACCTCCTACGAGCAGTACTTC. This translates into CATSRDVRTSYEQYF.

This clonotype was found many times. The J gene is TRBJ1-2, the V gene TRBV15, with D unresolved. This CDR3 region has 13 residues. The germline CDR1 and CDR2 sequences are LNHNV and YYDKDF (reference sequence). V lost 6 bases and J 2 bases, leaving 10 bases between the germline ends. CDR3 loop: CATSYARNYGYTF. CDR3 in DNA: TGTGCCACCAGTTACGCGCGAAACTATGGCTACACCTTC.

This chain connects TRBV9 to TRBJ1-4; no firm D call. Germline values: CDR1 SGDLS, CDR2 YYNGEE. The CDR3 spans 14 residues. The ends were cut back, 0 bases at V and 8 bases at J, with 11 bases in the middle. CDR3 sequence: CASSVGRGREKLFF. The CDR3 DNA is TGTGCCAGCAGCGTAGGTCGGGGTAGGGAAAAACTGTTTTTT.

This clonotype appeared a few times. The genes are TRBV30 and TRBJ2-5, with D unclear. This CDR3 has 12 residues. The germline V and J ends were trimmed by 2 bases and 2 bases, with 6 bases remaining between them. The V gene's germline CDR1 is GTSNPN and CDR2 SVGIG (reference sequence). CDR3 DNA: TGTGCCTGGAGTCCCTTTCAAGAGACCCAGTACTTC. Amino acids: CAWSPFQETQYF.